This T cell receptor beta chain stems from a study of blood T cell repertoires in COVID-19. Overall study context: Sites across the United States, Italy and Spain contributed samples from acute and convalescent COVID-19.

J gave up 0 bases and V 6 bases, and 6 bases lay outside the gene matches. Germline V gene sequence: CDR1 KGHSH, CDR2 LQKENI. The CDR3 is 15 residues long. Only in-frame clones appear in the TCRdb table, and some are missing; sequencing was by immunoSEQ multiplex PCR. The sample lists around 67,000 clones; roughly 77% were seen once. The genes are TRBV18 and TRBJ2-3, with 7 bases aligning to TRBD2. The receptor comes from a human donor in a cohort sampled during active COVID-19. The source material was peripheral blood. The CDR3 sequence: CASSSSSGSTDTQYF. CDR3 bases: TGTGCCAGCTCGTCTTCTAGCGGTAGCACAGATACGCAGTATTTT.